This T cell receptor (beta chain) is from a study of blood T cell repertoires in COVID-19. Profiling relied on immunoSEQ multiplex PCR, and the TCRdb table lists in-frame clones only, not all of them. The top ten clones hold about 8.6% of a sample with 250,000 or so clones, approximately 89% of them seen once. The length of the CDR3 is 14 residues. CDR1 is SGDLS and CDR2 is YYNGEE in the germline V gene. V was clipped by 2 bases and J by 10 bases, with 16 bases between them. Sequenced: peripheral blood. This chain uses TRBV9 with TRBJ2-1; perhaps TRBD2 as D (7 bases). The sequence was collected from a middle-aged man with active or convalescent COVID-19. The CDR3 DNA reads TGTGCCAGCAGCGTCTCCTGGGAGGGGGGCGAGCAGTTCTTC. This sequence encodes CASSVSWEGGEQFF.